This section outlines one TCR beta chain sequence together with its context. Its antigen is unidentified. These data come from a study of Ad26.COV2.S vaccination and SARS-CoV-2 variants. Study-level background: Dosing was one shot or two shots 56 days apart. Findings and limits, study-wide: Similar non-spike TCR breadth was seen in vaccine and placebo recipients.

The treatment: 15 to 20 received Ad26.COV2.S at low or high dose, single or two shots; several received placebo; per-sample allocation not given. Sample collection was performed on day 63 after the first vaccine or placebo injection. An adult of 18-55 years in Boston served as donor. Sequencing used immunoSEQ multiplex PCR; TCRdb keeps in-frame clones, though not all of them. The sample lists 330,000 or so clones, roughly 90% occurring once. The clonotype comes from a person between 18 and 60 years old who received the Ad26.COV2.S COVID-19 vaccine or a placebo. The starting material was peripheral blood, obtained in a trial of Ad26.COV2.S vaccine versus placebo.

CDR3 region: CASSLVMGPSNYGYTF. The CDR3 coding sequence is TGCGCCAGCAGCTTGGTAATGGGGCCGAGTAACTATGGCTACACCTTC. The chain uses TRBV5-1 and TRBJ1-2, with a weak D call TRBD1 (5 bases). Germline loops: CDR1 SGHRS, CDR2 YFSETQ. The CDR3 length is 16 residues. The V end lost 0 bases, the J end lost 1 base, and 13 bases lay between the germline ends.